The following is a T cell receptor beta chain sequence with its context. Only in-frame clones appear in the TCRdb table, and some are missing; sequencing was by immunoSEQ multiplex PCR. This table has some 490,000 clones, over 70% appearing once. Germline loops: CDR1 SGHDT, CDR2 YYEEEE. The junction had 8 bases not matched to a gene; V was cut back by 4 bases and J by 2 bases. The length of the CDR3 is 17 residues. Donors included only healthy HIV-negative adults lacking recent acute infections or vaccinations. The entry originates in a study of shared clonotypes between healthy human individuals. The clonotype originates from a woman aged 40 to 55 in good health. Some clones in this sample may be carry-over from other donors' samples. Sequenced sample: PBMCs. This chain joins TRBV5-6 and TRBJ2-1; 11 bases map to TRBD2. CDR3 DNA sequence: TGTGCCAGCAGCCATCCGGGACTAGCGGTAACCTACAATGAGCAGTTCTTC. It yields the protein CASSHPGLAVTYNEQFF. Variable domain in full (rest from reference TRBV5-6 and TRBJ2-1): DAGVTQSPTHLIKTRGQQVTLRCSPKSGHDTVSWYQQALGQGPQFIFQYYEEEERQRGNFPDRFSGHQFPNYSSELNVNALLLGDSALYLCASSHPGLAVTYNEQFFGPGTRLTVL.